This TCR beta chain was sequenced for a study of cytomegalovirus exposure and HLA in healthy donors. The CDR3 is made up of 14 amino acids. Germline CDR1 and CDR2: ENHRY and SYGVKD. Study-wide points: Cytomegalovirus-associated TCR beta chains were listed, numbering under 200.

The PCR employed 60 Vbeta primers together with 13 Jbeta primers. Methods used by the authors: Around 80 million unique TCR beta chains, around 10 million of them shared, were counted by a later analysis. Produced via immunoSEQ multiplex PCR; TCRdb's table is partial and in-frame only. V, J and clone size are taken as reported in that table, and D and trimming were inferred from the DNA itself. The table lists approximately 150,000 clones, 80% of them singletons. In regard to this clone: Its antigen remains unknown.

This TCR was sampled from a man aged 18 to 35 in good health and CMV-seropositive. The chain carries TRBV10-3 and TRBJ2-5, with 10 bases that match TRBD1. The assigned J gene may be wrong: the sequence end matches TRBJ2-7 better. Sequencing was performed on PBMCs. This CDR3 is CAIRRDRGGGEQYF. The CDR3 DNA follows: TGTGCCATCAGACGGGACAGGGGAGGCGGCGAGCAGTACTTC.